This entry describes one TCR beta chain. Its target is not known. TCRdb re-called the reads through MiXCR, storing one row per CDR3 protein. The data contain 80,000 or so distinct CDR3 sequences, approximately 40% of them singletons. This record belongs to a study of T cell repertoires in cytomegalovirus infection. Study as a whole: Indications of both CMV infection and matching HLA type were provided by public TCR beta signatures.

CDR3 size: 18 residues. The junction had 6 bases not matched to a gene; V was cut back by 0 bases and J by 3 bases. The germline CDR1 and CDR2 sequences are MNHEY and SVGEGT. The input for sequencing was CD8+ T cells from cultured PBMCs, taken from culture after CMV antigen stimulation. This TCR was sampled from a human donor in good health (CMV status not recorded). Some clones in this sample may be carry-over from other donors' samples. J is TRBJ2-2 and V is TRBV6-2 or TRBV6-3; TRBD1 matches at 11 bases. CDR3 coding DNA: TGTGCCAGCAGTTACTCGGACAGGGGGCTTATCGACACCGGGGAGCTGTTTTTT. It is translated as CASSYSDRGLIDTGELFF.